This entry lists 19 T cell receptor beta chains sequenced from one sample in a study of blood T cells in healthy people across ages (dated by TCRdb to the mid-2010s). Library preparation used 5' RACE. Sequenced using an Illumina HiSeq 2500. The second PCR ran for roughly 7 to 11 cycles and used a J-beta primer mix along with a sample-barcoded 5' primer. In-frame beta chains were kept once TCRdb had trimmed the public reads at Q25 with fastp and called clones with MiXCR. One record per CDR3 amino acid sequence lists the most common genes and DNA. The sample includes about a million distinct CDR3 sequences, with approximately 38% observed a single time. Less than 15% of the sample lies in the top ten. The source material was blood. These receptors were taken from a man between 18 and 29 years old in good health.

The gene calls are TRBV30 and TRBJ1-1; D is unresolved. The CDR3 contains 13 residues. V was cut by 7 bases and J by 4 bases, with 16 bases left in between. Germline V lookup: CDR1 GTSNPN, CDR2 SVGIG (reference sequence). CDR3 nucleotide sequence: TGTGCCTCGACGGACGGGAGGGTCACTGAAGCTTTCTTT. Translation gives CASTDGRVTEAFF.

This clonotype showed up many times. The chain employs TRBV6-4 and TRBJ1-2; D is undetermined. The V gene lost 0 bases and the J gene lost 0 bases, with 8 bases spanning the gap. This CDR3 spans 15 amino acids. The germline V gene encodes CDR1 MRHNA and CDR2 SNTAGT. The CDR3 coding sequence is TGTGCCAGCAGTGACTCGGCAGCGGCTAACTATGGCTACACCTTC. This encodes CASSDSAAANYGYTF.

The rearrangement links TRBV27 to TRBJ2-3; D is ambiguous. The CDR3 is 12 residues long. Germline V gene lookup returns CDR1 MNHEY and CDR2 SMNVEV (reference sequence). The V and J ends lost 8 bases and 2 bases respectively, with 8 bases between them. The CDR3 is CASWQNTDTQYF. Written as DNA, the CDR3 is TGTGCCAGCTGGCAGAACACAGATACGCAGTATTTT.

The chain recombines TRBV20-1 with TRBJ1-2; 10 bases map to TRBD1. This CDR3 comprises 15 residues. In germline, CDR1 is DFQATT, CDR2 SNEGSKA (reference sequence). Trimming cost V 5 bases and J 5 bases; bases outside gene matches: 11. The CDR3: CSASTGGPLGYGYTF. For the CDR3, the DNA is TGCAGTGCTTCGACAGGGGGCCCTTTGGGGTATGGCTACACCTTC.

This clonotype appeared many times. This chain connects TRBV29-1 to TRBJ2-1; 11 nucleotides line up with TRBD2. The CDR3 has 16 amino acids. The ends lost 3 bases at V and 4 bases at J; junction bases unmatched: 8. Germline values: CDR1 SQVTM, CDR2 ANQGSEA. The CDR3, as DNA: TGCAGCGTTGAGGGACTAGCGGATACTAAATACAATGAGCAGTTCTTC. This codes for CSVEGLADTKYNEQFF.

This clonotype was seen a few times. The rearrangement links TRBV12-3 or TRBV12-4 to TRBJ1-2, with D tentatively TRBD1 (5 bases). Deletions cut 3 bases from V and 3 bases from J, with 17 bases between. CDR3 length: 16 amino acids. The CDR3 DNA reads as TGTGCCAGCAGTTTTGGTTCGAGGAACAGGTACTATGGCTACACCTTC. This codes for CASSFGSRNRYYGYTF.

This clonotype was seen a single time. The rearrangement joins TRBV10-1 to TRBJ2-1, with D possibly being TRBD1 or TRBD2 (5 bases each). Germline CDR1 WNHNN, CDR2 SYGVQD (reference sequence). The CDR3 sequence is 14 residues long. Trimming took 0 bases from V and 7 from J, leaving 10 bases between them. In DNA form, the CDR3 reads TGCGCCAGCAGTGAGTCGGGGGTAAGGAATGAGCAGTTCTTC. This encodes CASSESGVRNEQFF.

The rearrangement joins TRBV7-2 to TRBJ1-2, with D maybe TRBD1 (6 bases). This CDR3 has 14 residues. The germline V and J ends were trimmed by 7 bases and 0 bases, with 12 bases remaining between them. Germline V CDR1 and CDR2: SGHTA, FQGNSA. The CDR3 sequence is CASTGSGANYGYTF. The CDR3 DNA follows: TGTGCCAGCACGGGGTCAGGGGCTAACTATGGCTACACCTTC.

This chain joins TRBV12-3 or TRBV12-4 and TRBJ1-3, with D perhaps matching TRBD1 (6 bases). V was clipped by 8 bases and J by 5 bases, with 13 bases between them. CDR3 size: 13 residues. CDR3 loop: CASPRGGRNTIYF. In DNA, the CDR3 is TGTGCCAGCCCTCGGGGGGGGCGAAACACCATATATTTT.

This clonotype was recorded at least ten times. The J gene is TRBJ2-5, the V gene TRBV3-1; D not certain. Trimming shortened V by 4 bases and J by 0 bases, and 3 bases separated the two germline ends. CDR1 is LGHDT, CDR2 YNNKEL, per germline (reference sequence). The CDR3 length is 12 residues. CDR3 sequence reads: CASSPYQETQYF. In DNA form, the CDR3 reads TGTGCCAGCAGCCCATACCAAGAGACCCAGTACTTC.

V usage is TRBV27 and J usage is TRBJ2-7; no clear D. Trimming took off 2 bases at V and 0 bases at J, with 11 bases between the two ends. CDR1 is MNHEY and CDR2 is SMNVEV in the germline V gene (reference sequence). The CDR3 loop spans 15 amino acids. The CDR3 DNA reads as TGTGCCAGCAGTTTAGACCCCTCGAGCTCCTACGAGCAGTACTTC. Its protein is CASSLDPSSSYEQYF.

The gene calls are TRBV19 and TRBJ1-1, with D possibly being TRBD1 (5 bases). The CDR3 runs to 14 residues. CDR1 is LNHDA and CDR2 is SQIVND in the germline V gene (reference sequence). V was pared by 1 base and J by 5 bases, with 11 bases between. The CDR3 bases are TGTGCCAGTAGTATAGCCGGGACTAGTACTGAAGCTTTCTTT. This encodes CASSIAGTSTEAFF. Full variable domain (rest looked up from reference TRBV19 and TRBJ1-1): DGGITQSPKYLFRKEGQNVTLSCEQNLNHDAMYWYRQDPGQGLRLIYYSQIVNDFQKGDIAEGYSVSREKKESFPLTVTSAQKNPTAFYLCASSIAGTSTEAFFGQGTRLTVV.

This clonotype has just a few counts. The J gene is TRBJ1-1, the V gene TRBV6-5; D uncertain. The germline V gene encodes CDR1 MNHEY and CDR2 SVGAGI. This CDR3 is built from 16 residues. With 0 bases removed from V and 0 bases from J, the gap between germline ends came to 11 bases. The CDR3 sequence: CASSYSIPSMNTEAFF. The CDR3 region has the DNA TGTGCCAGCAGTTACTCGATACCCAGCATGAACACTGAAGCTTTCTTT.

CDR3 sequence: CASSYLGQKNTEAFF. Written as DNA, the CDR3 is TGTGCCAGCAGTTACTTGGGACAGAAGAACACTGAAGCTTTCTTT. The V gene is TRBV6-6, the J gene TRBJ1-1, with 7 bases aligning to TRBD1. The CDR3 runs to 15 residues. V was pared by 1 base and J by 1 base, with 3 bases of the junction left unmatched. Germline V lookup: CDR1 MNHNY, CDR2 SVGAGI (reference sequence).

The rearrangement links TRBV4-1 to TRBJ2-1, with TRBD1 as a possible D gene (5 bases). Matching the DNA end better, TRBJ2-7 makes the J call doubtful. Germline values: CDR1 MGHRA, CDR2 YSYEKL. The CDR3 is 15 residues long. The CDR3 DNA is TGCGCCAGCAGCCAACAAGACAGATCCTCGAATGAGCAGTACTTC. Amino acid sequence: CASSQQDRSSNEQYF.

V is TRBV29-1 and J is TRBJ2-3, with 9 bases fitting TRBD1. Trimming took 4 bases from V and 0 from J; bases not matched to a gene: 2. From germline, CDR1 is SQVTM and CDR2 ANQGSEA. This CDR3 has 14 residues. CDR3 residues: CSVAGQGSTDTQYF. CDR3 bases: TGCAGCGTTGCCGGACAGGGGAGCACAGATACGCAGTATTTT.

The rearrangement joins TRBV5-1 to TRBJ1-1; 8 bases line up with TRBD1. The V gene's germline CDR1 is SGHRS and CDR2 YFSETQ. The junction had 15 bases not matched to a gene; V was cut back by 4 bases and J by 4 bases. The CDR3 sequence is 17 residues long. The CDR3 sequence is CASSPRTGINLGTEAFF. The CDR3 DNA is TGCGCCAGCAGCCCCAGGACAGGGATTAATTTGGGCACTGAAGCTTTCTTT.

CDR3 DNA: TGCAGTGCTAGTAAGCAGAGCTCCTACAATGAGCAGTTCTTC. Its protein product is CSASKQSSYNEQFF. The J gene is TRBJ2-1, the V gene TRBV20-1; no firm D call. Germline V gene sequence: CDR1 DFQATT, CDR2 SNEGSKA (reference sequence). The CDR3 has 14 amino acids. V lost 3 bases, J lost 0 bases, and 9 bases lay in between.

The chain has TRBV4-2 and TRBJ1-5; D is perhaps TRBD1 (5 bases). Trimming took off 1 base at V and 6 bases at J, with 13 bases between the two ends. Per the germline V gene, CDR1 is LGHNA and CDR2 is YNFKEQ. The CDR3 has 15 residues. The CDR3: CASSQAQGGFQPQHF. The CDR3, as DNA: TGTGCCAGCAGCCAAGCCCAGGGCGGGTTTCAGCCCCAGCATTTT.